Listed here are 14 T cell receptor beta chains from one sample, sequenced in a study of patients and donors after allogeneic stem cell transplantation. A single record per CDR3 protein comes from TCRdb applying MiXCR to the RT-PCR reads. The sample gives about a million distinct CDR3 sequences, around 17% of which show up once; approximately 5.9% is in the top ten. Sequenced input: blood, either unsorted or a sorted T cell fraction (not recorded which). The receptor set was obtained from a human donor who was either an allogeneic HSCT recipient or a stem cell or donor lymphocyte infusion donor (not recorded which). It is not recorded whose cells these are; they may come from a transplant donor.

This clonotype occurred once. The rearrangement links TRBV5-1 to TRBJ1-3; TRBD1 agrees at 9 bases. Germline CDR1 and CDR2: SGHRS and YFSETQ. V lost 4 bases and J lost 2; bases outside the gene matches: 10. This CDR3 has 17 residues. The CDR3 sequence: CASSLGQGTRTGNTIYF. The CDR3 coding sequence is TGCGCCAGCAGCCTTGGACAGGGGACTAGGACTGGAAACACCATATATTTT.

This clonotype was recorded many times. The chain couples TRBV12-3 or TRBV12-4 to TRBJ2-5; D might be TRBD1 (6 bases). There are 13 residues in the CDR3. Between the trimmed V and J ends, which lost 5 bases and 5 bases, there was a span of 12 bases. The CDR3 loop reads CASSQQGRETQYF. CDR3 bases: TGTGCCAGCAGTCAACAGGGCAGGGAGACCCAGTACTTC.

In this sample, this clonotype turned up a few times. The genes are TRBV28 and TRBJ2-7, with D uncertain. Trimming removed 3 bases from V and 6 bases from J, with 9 bases in between. Per the germline V gene, CDR1 is MDHEN and CDR2 is SYDVKM. CDR3 size: 12 residues. The CDR3 coding sequence is TGTGCCAGCAGTTTGGTAGAAGGCGAGCAGTACTTC. Encoded protein: CASSLVEGEQYF. Variable domain in full (rest from reference TRBV28 and TRBJ2-7): DVKVTQSSRYLVKRTGEKVFLECVQDMDHENMFWYRQDPGLGLRLIYFSYDVKMKEKGDIPEGYSVSREKKERFSLILESASTNQTSMYLCASSLVEGEQYFGPGTRLTVT.

The rearrangement uses TRBV18 and TRBJ1-4; D remains ambiguous. Germline CDR1 is KGHSH and CDR2 is LQKENI. CDR3 size: 13 residues. V lost 1 base, J lost 8 bases, and 8 bases lay in between. The CDR3 here is CASSPQEEEKLFF. The CDR3 DNA reads TGTGCCAGCTCACCACAGGAAGAAGAAAAACTGTTTTTT.

This sequence joins TRBV19 and TRBJ2-3; 7 bases map to TRBD1. CDR3 length: 18 residues. Germline V gives CDR1 LNHDA, CDR2 SQIVND (reference sequence). V trimming: 3 bases; J trimming: 4 bases; junction bases outside the gene matches: 16. The CDR3 sequence is CASSIRDRSDFGADTQYF. The CDR3 DNA reads as TGTGCCAGTAGTATCCGGGACAGATCCGACTTCGGGGCAGATACGCAGTATTTT.

This clonotype was seen only a few times. The chain is built from TRBV7-9 and TRBJ2-4, with TRBD1 matching over 7 bases. Losses at the gene ends were 0 bases for V and 5 bases for J; bases not matched to a gene: 1. This CDR3 contains 14 residues. CDR1 SEHNR and CDR2 FQNEAQ come from the germline V gene (reference sequence). Here the CDR3 DNA reads TGTGCCAGCAGCTTAGCGGGGACAGAAAACATTCAGTACTTC. This gives the protein CASSLAGTENIQYF.

This clonotype was observed at least ten times. V is TRBV9 and J is TRBJ2-1, with D maybe TRBD1 (5 bases). Germline CDR1 is SGDLS and CDR2 is YYNGEE. V was shortened by 4 bases and J by 1 base, with 6 bases between the two germline ends. The CDR3 totals 13 residues. The CDR3 protein is CASSPGSYNEQFF. The CDR3 DNA follows: TGTGCCAGCAGCCCAGGGTCCTACAATGAGCAGTTCTTC.

This clonotype was detected ten times or more. V is TRBV7-9 and J is TRBJ1-1; D is possibly TRBD1 (5 bases). The CDR3 is made up of 13 amino acids. Trimming cost V 5 bases and J 1 base, with 8 bases left between them. The V gene's germline CDR1 is SEHNR and CDR2 FQNEAQ (reference sequence). The CDR3 DNA reads TGTGCCAGCAGCCAACAGGAGAACACTGAAGCTTTCTTT. Translation: CASSQQENTEAFF.

This chain uses TRBV21-1 with TRBJ2-1; the D segment call TRBD2 is taken from the table without a DNA check. TRBV21-1 is tagged as a pseudogene. The CDR3 consists of 16 residues. The CDR3 DNA sequence: TGTGCCAGCAGCAGACAAATAGCGACCGACTACAATGAGCAGTTCTTC. Protein: CASSRQIATDYNEQFF.

This clonotype was seen more than once but under ten times. CDR3: CATSPGRVEAFF. In DNA, the CDR3 is TGTGCCACCAGTCCGGGGCGGGTTGAAGCTTTCTTT. V is TRBV24-1 and J is TRBJ1-1; D may be TRBD1 (5 bases). V shed 6 bases and J shed 7 bases, with 11 bases lying between them. Germline-derived CDR1 and CDR2 are KGHDR and SFDVKD. CDR3 length: 12 amino acids.

The V and J genes are TRBV6-5 and TRBJ1-6; D is perhaps TRBD1 (5 bases). This CDR3 comprises 14 residues. V shed 4 bases and J shed 7 bases, with 11 bases lying between them. The germline gives CDR1 MNHEY, CDR2 SVGAGI. The CDR3 DNA reads as TGTGCCAGCAGTTCGGGACGGCTGAATTCACCCCTCCACTTT. This gives the protein CASSSGRLNSPLHF.

The table lists this clonotype with many counts. The chain carries TRBV5-1 and TRBJ2-3; D gene ambiguous. Trimming took 0 bases from V and 3 from J, leaving 8 bases between them. The CDR3 extends over 14 amino acids. CDR1 is SGHRS and CDR2 is YFSETQ in the germline V gene. The CDR3 nucleotides read TGCGCCAGCAGCTTGGGCCGGGCTACAGATACGCAGTATTTT. Protein sequence: CASSLGRATDTQYF.

The V and J genes are TRBV29-1 and TRBJ1-1, with D possibly TRBD1 on 5 matching bases. This CDR3 contains 13 residues. V was shortened by 2 bases and J by 0 bases, with 7 bases between the two germline ends. CDR1 and CDR2 from the germline V gene are SQVTM and ANQGSEA. The CDR3 bases are TGCAGCGTTGAATCAGGGCTGAACACTGAAGCTTTCTTT. Its protein is CSVESGLNTEAFF.

This chain joins TRBV27 and TRBJ1-1, with unresolved D. Germline V gives CDR1 MNHEY, CDR2 SMNVEV (reference sequence). V dropped 1 base and J dropped 4 bases, with 7 bases sitting between them. This CDR3 contains 13 residues. CDR3 amino acids: CASSLFQTTEAFF. DNA for the CDR3: TGTGCCAGCAGTTTATTTCAGACCACTGAAGCTTTCTTT.